This TCR beta chain emerged from a study of blood T cell repertoires in COVID-19. CDR1 KGHSH and CDR2 LQKENI come from the germline V gene. J gave up 4 bases and V 3 bases, and 6 bases lay outside the gene matches. CDR3 length: 14 residues. Clones were read by immunoSEQ multiplex PCR, and TCRdb kept only the in-frame ones, dropping some. The sample shows 200,000 to 250,000 clones, 90% of them seen only once. The sequence derives from a man aged 30-40 years who had been exposed to COVID-19. V gene TRBV18 combines with J gene TRBJ2-7, with 7 bases identical to TRBD2. The sequenced material came from PBMCs or T cells enriched from blood (not recorded which). Written as DNA, the CDR3 is TGTGCCAGCTCACCTATCAGCGGGGCTTACGAGCAGTACTTC. Translated: CASSPISGAYEQYF.